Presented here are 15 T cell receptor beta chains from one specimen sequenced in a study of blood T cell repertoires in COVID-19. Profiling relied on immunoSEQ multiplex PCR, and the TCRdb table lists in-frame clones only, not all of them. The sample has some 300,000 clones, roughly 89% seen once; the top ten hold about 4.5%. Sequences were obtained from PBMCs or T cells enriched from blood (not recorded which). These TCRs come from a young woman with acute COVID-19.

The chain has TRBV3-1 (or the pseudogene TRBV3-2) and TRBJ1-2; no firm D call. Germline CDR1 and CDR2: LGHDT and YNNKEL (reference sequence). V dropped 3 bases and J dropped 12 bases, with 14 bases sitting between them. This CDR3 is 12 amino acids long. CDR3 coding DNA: TGTGCCAGCAGCCATTCTTTACTCACGGACACCTTC. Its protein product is CASSHSLLTDTF.

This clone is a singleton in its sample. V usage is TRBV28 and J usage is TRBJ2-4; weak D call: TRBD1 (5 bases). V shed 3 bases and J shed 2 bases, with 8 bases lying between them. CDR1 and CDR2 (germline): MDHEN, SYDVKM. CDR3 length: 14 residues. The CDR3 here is CASSFDSTKNIQYF. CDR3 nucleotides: TGTGCCAGCAGTTTCGACAGTACCAAAAACATTCAGTACTTC.

CDR3 coding DNA: TGTGCCAGTAGTAGGACAGGAACTAGCGGGCTCTCCTACAATGAGCAGTTCTTC. Amino acids: CASSRTGTSGLSYNEQFF. The chain uses TRBV19 and TRBJ2-1, with 9 bases lining up with TRBD2. Germline CDR1 is LNHDA and CDR2 is SQIVND (reference sequence). With 4 bases clipped from V and 0 bases from J, the junction kept 10 bases outside the gene matches. CDR3 length: 18 residues.

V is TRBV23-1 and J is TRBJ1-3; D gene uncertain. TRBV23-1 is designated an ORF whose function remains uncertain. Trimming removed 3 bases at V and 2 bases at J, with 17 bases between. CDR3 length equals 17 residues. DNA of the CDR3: TGCGCCAGCAGTCACCTCCCGCCAACGGTACCTGGAAACACCATATATTTT. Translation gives CASSHLPPTVPGNTIYF.

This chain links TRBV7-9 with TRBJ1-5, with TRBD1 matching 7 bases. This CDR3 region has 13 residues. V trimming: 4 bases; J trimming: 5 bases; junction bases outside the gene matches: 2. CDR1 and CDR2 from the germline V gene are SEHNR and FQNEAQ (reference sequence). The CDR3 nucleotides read TGTGCCAGCAGCTCGACAGGGCATCAGCCCCAGCATTTT. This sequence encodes CASSSTGHQPQHF.

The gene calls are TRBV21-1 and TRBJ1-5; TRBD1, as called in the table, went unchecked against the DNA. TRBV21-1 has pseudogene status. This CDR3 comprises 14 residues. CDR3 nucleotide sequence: TGTGCCAGCAGCAACAGGGTTAGCAATCAGCCCCAGCATTTT. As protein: CASSNRVSNQPQHF.

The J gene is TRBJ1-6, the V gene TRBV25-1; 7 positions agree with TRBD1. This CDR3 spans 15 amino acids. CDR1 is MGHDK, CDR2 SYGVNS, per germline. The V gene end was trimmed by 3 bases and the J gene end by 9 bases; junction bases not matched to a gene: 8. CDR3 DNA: TGTGCCAGCAGTGAGGGTACAGGGGCATTTTCACCCCTCCACTTT. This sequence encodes CASSEGTGAFSPLHF.

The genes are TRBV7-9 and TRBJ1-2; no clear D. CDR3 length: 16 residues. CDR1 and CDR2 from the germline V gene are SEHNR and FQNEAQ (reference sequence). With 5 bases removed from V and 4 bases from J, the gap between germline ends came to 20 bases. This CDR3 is CASSPAGFPAPYGYTF. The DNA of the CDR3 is TGTGCCAGCAGCCCGGCGGGGTTCCCGGCACCCTATGGCTACACCTTC.

The CDR3 here is CATIAGGPYNEQFF. The CDR3 DNA reads TGTGCCACCATAGCGGGAGGGCCCTACAATGAGCAGTTCTTC. The gene calls are TRBV19 and TRBJ2-1; 11 nucleotides align to TRBD2. This CDR3 is 14 amino acids long. Germline CDR1 LNHDA, CDR2 SQIVND (reference sequence). V trimming: 10 bases; J trimming: 2 bases; junction bases outside the gene matches: 4.

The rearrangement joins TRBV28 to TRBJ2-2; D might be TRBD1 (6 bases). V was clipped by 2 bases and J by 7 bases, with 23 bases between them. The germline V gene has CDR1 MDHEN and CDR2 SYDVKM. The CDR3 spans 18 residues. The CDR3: CASSLGDILTFHGGELFF. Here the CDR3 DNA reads TGTGCCAGCAGTTTAGGGGACATTCTTACCTTCCACGGCGGGGAGCTGTTTTTT.

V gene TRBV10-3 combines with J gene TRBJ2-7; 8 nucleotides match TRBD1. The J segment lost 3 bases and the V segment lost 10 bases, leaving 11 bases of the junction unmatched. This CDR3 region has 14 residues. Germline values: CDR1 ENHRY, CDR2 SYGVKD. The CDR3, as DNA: TGTGCCAGTAAGGCGGGACAGGCCTTCTACGAGCAGTACTTC. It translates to CASKAGQAFYEQYF.

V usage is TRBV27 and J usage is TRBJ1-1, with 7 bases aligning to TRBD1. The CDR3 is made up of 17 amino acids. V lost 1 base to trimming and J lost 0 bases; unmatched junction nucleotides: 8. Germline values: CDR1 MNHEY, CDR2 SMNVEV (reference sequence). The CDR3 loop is CASSLFPIGQVNTEAFF. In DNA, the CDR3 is TGTGCCAGCAGTTTATTCCCTATCGGACAGGTGAACACTGAAGCTTTCTTT.

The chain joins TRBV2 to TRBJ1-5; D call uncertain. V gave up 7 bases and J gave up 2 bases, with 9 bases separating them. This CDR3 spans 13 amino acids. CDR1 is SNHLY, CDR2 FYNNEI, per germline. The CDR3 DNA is TGTGCCAGCATTGGGGAGCGCAATCAGCCCCAGCATTTT. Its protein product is CASIGERNQPQHF.

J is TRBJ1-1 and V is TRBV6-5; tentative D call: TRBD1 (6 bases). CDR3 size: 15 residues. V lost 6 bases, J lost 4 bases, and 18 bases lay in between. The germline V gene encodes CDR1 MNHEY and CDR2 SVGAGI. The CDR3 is CASRHTQGSATEAFF. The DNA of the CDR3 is TGTGCCAGCAGACATACACAGGGTAGTGCCACTGAAGCTTTCTTT.

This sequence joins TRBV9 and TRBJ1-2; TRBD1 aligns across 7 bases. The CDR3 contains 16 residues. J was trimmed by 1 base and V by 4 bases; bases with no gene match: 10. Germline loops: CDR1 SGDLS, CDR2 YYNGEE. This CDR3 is CASSPEGQGVNYGYTF. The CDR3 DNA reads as TGTGCCAGCAGCCCAGAGGGTCAGGGGGTTAACTATGGCTACACCTTC.